These 16 T cell receptor beta chains originate from one sample sequenced in a study of blood T cells in healthy people across ages. A second PCR, run for roughly 7 to 12 cycles, used a sample-barcoded 5' primer plus a J-beta primer mix. TCRdb reanalysed the 5' RACE reads using MiXCR and keeps one entry per CDR3 protein. The data contain approximately 800,000 distinct CDR3 sequences, more than 35% of them singletons. Material: blood. Every receptor here comes from a man older than 75 in good health.

There are a few counts of this clonotype. The V call is TRBV28, the J call TRBJ2-6; D might be TRBD1 (5 bases). Germline V CDR1 and CDR2: MDHEN, SYDVKM. Between the trimmed V and J ends, which lost 2 bases and 2 bases, there was a span of 10 bases. The CDR3 loop spans 16 amino acids. The CDR3 nucleotides are TGTGCCAGCAGTTTAAGCAAGGGGACTGGGGCCAACGTCCTGACTTTC. This gives the protein CASSLSKGTGANVLTF.

In this sample, this clonotype turned up a few times. The CDR3 here is CASRGTGNHEQYF. Here the CDR3 DNA reads TGTGCCAGCAGGGGAACAGGGAACCACGAGCAGTACTTC. This sequence joins TRBV28 and TRBJ2-7; possible D gene TRBD1, 6 bases. CDR3 size: 13 residues. V was pared by 6 bases and J by 5 bases, with 14 bases between. Germline V gene lookup returns CDR1 MDHEN and CDR2 SYDVKM.

J is TRBJ2-5 and V is TRBV5-1, with TRBD1 identical over 9 bases. V lost 0 bases and J lost 5; bases outside the gene matches: 5. The CDR3 is 15 amino acids. Looked up from germline, CDR1 is SGHRS and CDR2 is YFSETQ. The CDR3 reads CASSLGLQGAETQYF. The CDR3 region has the DNA TGCGCCAGCAGCTTGGGCCTACAGGGGGCCGAGACCCAGTACTTC.

The J gene is TRBJ2-4, the V gene TRBV7-2; 8 nucleotides agree with TRBD1. The assigned J gene may be wrong: the sequence end matches TRBJ2-7 better. The CDR3 loop spans 15 amino acids. CDR1 and CDR2 from the germline V gene are SGHTA and FQGNSA. For the CDR3, the DNA is TGTGCCAGCAGCTTAATTGGACAGGGAAGATACGAGCAGTACTTC. Translating gives CASSLIGQGRYEQYF.

The chain has TRBV3-1 and TRBJ2-4; D remains ambiguous. This CDR3 contains 15 residues. Per germline, CDR1 LGHDT and CDR2 YNNKEL (reference sequence). The V and J ends lost 0 bases and 5 bases respectively, with 11 bases between them. The CDR3 coding sequence is TGTGCCAGCAGCCAAGATTTCACAGCTGAAAACATTCAGTACTTC. It specifies CASSQDFTAENIQYF.

This clonotype came up many times. J is TRBJ2-1 and V is TRBV29-1; 7 bases match TRBD1. Germline values: CDR1 SQVTM, CDR2 ANQGSEA. The J segment lost 8 bases and the V segment lost 8 bases, leaving 9 bases of the junction unmatched. This CDR3 comprises 12 residues. The CDR3 sequence is CSTRQGMDEQFF. As DNA, the CDR3 is TGCAGCACCCGACAGGGAATGGATGAGCAGTTCTTC.

This sequence joins TRBV12-3 or TRBV12-4 and TRBJ1-2, with no clear D. The ends were cut back, 6 bases at V and 0 bases at J, with 5 bases in the middle. This CDR3 has 12 amino acids. The CDR3 nucleotides read TGTGCCAGCAGGAGAGCTAACTATGGCTACACCTTC. It codes for CASRRANYGYTF.

In its sample, this clonotype was seen a few times. The J gene is TRBJ2-1, the V gene TRBV20-1; TRBD2 is a possible D gene (6 bases). Germline V gene data show CDR1 as DFQATT and CDR2 as SNEGSKA (reference sequence). The CDR3 totals 14 residues. Trimming left V 4 bases short and J 4 bases short, with 14 bases between. The CDR3 here is CSAMASELYNEQFF. CDR3 nucleotide sequence: TGCAGTGCTATGGCTAGCGAATTATACAATGAGCAGTTCTTC.

This clonotype was seen many times. This chain connects TRBV5-1 to TRBJ1-2; maybe TRBD1 (5 bases). CDR1 SGHRS and CDR2 YFSETQ come from the germline V gene. The V end lost 5 bases, the J end lost 8 bases, and 16 bases lay between the germline ends. CDR3 length: 13 amino acids. The CDR3 spells CASSLGTLYGYTF. The CDR3 coding sequence is TGCGCCAGCAGTCTCGGGACTCTTTACGGCTACACCTTC.

This clonotype was seen repeatedly, ten times or more. The chain is built from TRBV24-1 and TRBJ2-5; 9 bases align to TRBD1. The CDR3 runs to 16 residues. CDR1 KGHDR and CDR2 SFDVKD come from the germline V gene. The ends lost 4 bases at V and 1 base at J; junction bases unmatched: 6. This chain's CDR3 is CATSDRDRDSQETQYF. The DNA of the CDR3 is TGTGCCACCAGTGACAGGGACAGGGACTCCCAAGAGACCCAGTACTTC.

The V call is TRBV5-4, the J call TRBJ2-5, with D perhaps matching TRBD2 (6 bases). The CDR3 totals 14 residues. V lost 4 bases and J 2 bases, leaving 12 bases between the germline ends. CDR1 is SGHNT, CDR2 YYREEE, per germline (reference sequence). The CDR3: CASSAGLRQETQYF. In DNA, the CDR3 is TGTGCCAGCAGCGCGGGACTCAGACAAGAGACCCAGTACTTC.

This chain uses TRBV12-3 or TRBV12-4 with TRBJ2-7, with TRBD2 matching over 8 bases. With 7 bases clipped from V and 0 bases from J, the junction kept 14 bases outside the gene matches. The CDR3 sequence is 17 residues long. This CDR3 is CASTSIITSGPSYEQYF. The DNA of the CDR3 is TGTGCCAGCACCAGTATCATTACTAGCGGACCCTCCTACGAGCAGTACTTC.

This clonotype has a handful of counts. CDR3 bases: TGTGCCACCAGAGGGGGGCTTGACAATCAGCCCCAGCATTTT. Translation gives CATRGGLDNQPQHF. The V gene is TRBV6-2 or TRBV6-3, the J gene TRBJ1-5, with D maybe TRBD1 (6 bases). This CDR3 is 14 amino acids long. Germline CDR1 and CDR2: MNHEY and SVGEGT. Trimming pared 10 bases from V and 3 bases from J, leaving 16 bases between.

This clonotype showed up just a few times. V and J are TRBV3-1 and TRBJ2-2, with D possibly called TRBD1 or TRBD2 (5 bases each). The V gene lost 5 bases and the J gene lost 3 bases, with 10 bases spanning the gap. Germline V lookup: CDR1 LGHDT, CDR2 YNNKEL (reference sequence). The CDR3 has 14 amino acids. The CDR3 DNA reads as TGTGCCAGCAGCGACGGGACCTACACCGGGGAGCTGTTTTTT. Its protein is CASSDGTYTGELFF.

The V and J genes are TRBV12-3 or TRBV12-4 and TRBJ2-7, with D perhaps matching TRBD2 (5 bases). V was shortened by 7 bases and J by 5 bases, with 18 bases between the two germline ends. This CDR3 spans 14 amino acids. CDR3: CASIWSGSSDEQYF. The CDR3 coding sequence is TGTGCCAGCATTTGGAGCGGAAGTTCCGACGAGCAGTACTTC.

The rearrangement links TRBV3-1 to TRBJ1-5, with D tentatively TRBD1 (5 bases). This CDR3 has 12 residues. V was cut by 8 bases and J by 1 base, with 6 bases left in between. CDR1 is LGHDT and CDR2 is YNNKEL in the germline V gene (reference sequence). The CDR3 nucleotides are TGTGCCAGCGGGGACAGCAATCAGCCCCAGCATTTT. It translates to CASGDSNQPQHF.